Listed here are 5 T cell receptor beta chains from one sample, sequenced in a study of cytomegalovirus exposure and HLA in healthy donors. Using immunoSEQ multiplex PCR, the repertoire was profiled, and TCRdb retains in-frame clones only, with some absent. Counted here are fewer than 200,000 clones, roughly 86% occurring once; the ten biggest clones make up approximately 7%. The sample comprised PBMCs. The source of these receptors is a man in his thirties or forties in good health and CMV-seropositive.

This clone was seen a single time. The chain is built from TRBV4-3 and TRBJ2-7; 9 positions agree with TRBD1. V trimming: 2 bases; J trimming: 1 base; junction bases outside the gene matches: 6. Germline V CDR1 and CDR2: LGHNA, YSLEER. The CDR3 runs to 16 residues. Here the CDR3 DNA reads TGCGCCAGCAGCCAATCCGGGACAGGGTCGTCCTACGAGCAGTACTTC. Translating gives CASSQSGTGSSYEQYF.

This clone was seen a handful of times. The chain uses TRBV6-1 and TRBJ1-2; 8 bases are shared with TRBD1. Germline-derived CDR1 and CDR2 are MNHNS and SASEGT. V dropped 3 bases and J dropped 5; count of bases not matched to a gene: 5. The CDR3 has 14 amino acids. CDR3 loop: CASSEDRARYGYTF. For the CDR3, the DNA is TGTGCCAGCAGTGAGGACAGGGCTAGATATGGCTACACCTTC.

This clone was seen more than once but under ten times. V gene TRBV2 combines with J gene TRBJ2-7; TRBD1 agrees at 9 bases. The CDR3 has 14 residues. J gave up 4 bases and V 7 bases, and 8 bases lay outside the gene matches. Germline V gives CDR1 SNHLY, CDR2 FYNNEI. The CDR3 nucleotides read TGTGCCAGCAAATCCGGGACAGGGTTATACGAGCAGTACTTC. Its translation is CASKSGTGLYEQYF.

This chain links TRBV15 with TRBJ1-2; 8 bases agree with TRBD1. The CDR3 extends over 17 amino acids. The J segment lost 8 bases and the V segment lost 5 bases, leaving 19 bases of the junction unmatched. CDR1 LNHNV and CDR2 YYDKDF come from the germline V gene (reference sequence). Here the CDR3 reads CATSPSGQALTMEGYTF. For the CDR3, the DNA is TGTGCCACCAGCCCCTCGGGACAGGCGTTAACTATGGAAGGCTACACCTTC.

The chain employs TRBV30 and TRBJ1-5; 9 positions match TRBD1. The trim removed 1 base at V and 6 bases at J, leaving 7 bases unmatched. The germline CDR1 and CDR2 sequences are GTSNPN and SVGIG (reference sequence). This CDR3 is 15 amino acids long. The CDR3 is CAWSGGQGKGQPQHF. The DNA of the CDR3 is TGTGCCTGGAGTGGCGGACAGGGGAAAGGTCAGCCCCAGCATTTT.